The clone carrying this TCR beta chain showed up just a few times. It was RNA transcripts that yielded the amplified TCR beta CDR3 regions. Carried out on the TCR CDR3, a first-round RT-PCR used the HTBI primer set. A single record per CDR3 protein comes from TCRdb applying MiXCR to the multiplex PCR reads. The sample includes around 500,000 distinct CDR3 sequences, roughly 16% seen only once; the top ten take 25% to 30%. The sample belongs to a study of T cells in Graves' hyperthyroidism and ophthalmopathy. This TCR was recovered from a woman younger than 45 with Graves' ophthalmopathy. Input material: blood.

The CDR3 region is CASNDGVAKNIQYF. Here the CDR3 DNA reads TGTGCCAGCAATGACGGGGTAGCCAAAAACATTCAGTACTTC. The chain combines TRBV6-1 with TRBJ2-4; D is perhaps TRBD2 (5 bases). There are 14 residues in the CDR3. Germline CDR1 and CDR2: MNHNS and SASEGT. The V end was cut by 7 bases, the J end by 0 bases, with 10 bases between.